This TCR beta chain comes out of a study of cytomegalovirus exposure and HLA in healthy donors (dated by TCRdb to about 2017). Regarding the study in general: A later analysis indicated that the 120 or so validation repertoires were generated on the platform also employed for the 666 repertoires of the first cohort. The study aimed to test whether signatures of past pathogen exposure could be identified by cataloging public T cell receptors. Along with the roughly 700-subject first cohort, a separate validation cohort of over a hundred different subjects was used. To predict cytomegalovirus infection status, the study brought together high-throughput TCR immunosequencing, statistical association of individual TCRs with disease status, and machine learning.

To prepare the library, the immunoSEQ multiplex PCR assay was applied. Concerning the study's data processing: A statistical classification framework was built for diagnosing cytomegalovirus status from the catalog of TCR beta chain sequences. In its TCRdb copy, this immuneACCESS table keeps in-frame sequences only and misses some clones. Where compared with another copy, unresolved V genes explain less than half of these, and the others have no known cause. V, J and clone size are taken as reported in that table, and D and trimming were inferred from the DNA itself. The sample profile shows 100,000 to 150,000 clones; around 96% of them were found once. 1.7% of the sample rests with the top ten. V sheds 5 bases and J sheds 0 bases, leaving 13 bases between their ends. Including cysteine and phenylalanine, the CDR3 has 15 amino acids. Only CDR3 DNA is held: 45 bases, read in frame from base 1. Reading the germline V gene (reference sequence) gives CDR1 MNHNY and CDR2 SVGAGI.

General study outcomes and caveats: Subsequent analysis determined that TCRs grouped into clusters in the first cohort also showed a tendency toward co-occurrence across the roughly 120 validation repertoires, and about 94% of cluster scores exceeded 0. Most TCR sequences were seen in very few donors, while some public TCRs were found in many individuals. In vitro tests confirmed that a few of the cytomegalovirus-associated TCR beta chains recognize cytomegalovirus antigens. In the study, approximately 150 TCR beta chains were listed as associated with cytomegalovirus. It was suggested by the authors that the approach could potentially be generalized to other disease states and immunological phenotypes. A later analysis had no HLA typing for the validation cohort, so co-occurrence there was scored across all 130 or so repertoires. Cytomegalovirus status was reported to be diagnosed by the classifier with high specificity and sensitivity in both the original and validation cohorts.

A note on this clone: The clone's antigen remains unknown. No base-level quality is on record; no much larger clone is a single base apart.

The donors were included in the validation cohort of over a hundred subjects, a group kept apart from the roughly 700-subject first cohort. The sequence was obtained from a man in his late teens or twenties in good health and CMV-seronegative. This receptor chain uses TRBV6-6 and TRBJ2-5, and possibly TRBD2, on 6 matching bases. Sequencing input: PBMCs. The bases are TGTGCCAGCAGTCGCGGGACCTCTAACCAAGAGACCCAGTACTTC. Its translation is CASSRGTSNQETQYF.